Below are 18 T cell receptor beta chains sequenced from a single sample in a study of blood T cells in healthy people across ages. A J-beta primer mix and a sample-barcoded 5' primer were used in a second PCR of about 7 to 11 cycles. TCRdb independently ran MiXCR on the 5' RACE reads; one entry per CDR3 protein. The table shows 750,000 to 950,000 distinct CDR3 sequences, with under 30% occurring only once. The same data also went into a second study, on T cells of mothers and their children.

The specimen sequenced was blood. The origin of the receptors is a boy between 10 and 17 years old in good health.

This clonotype was counted between two and nine times. The V and J genes are TRBV5-1 and TRBJ1-1; D might be TRBD1 (5 bases). The V gene's germline CDR1 is SGHRS and CDR2 YFSETQ. The V gene lost 4 bases and the J gene lost 4 bases, with 14 bases spanning the gap. This CDR3 spans 14 amino acids. CDR3 region: CASSGLIGGTEAFF. The CDR3 DNA follows: TGCGCCAGCAGCGGGCTGATCGGGGGCACTGAAGCTTTCTTT.

This clonotype showed up just a few times. This chain uses TRBV12-5 with TRBJ2-1, with no clear D. The V gene's germline CDR1 is LGHNT and CDR2 FRNRAP. Between the trimmed V and J ends, which lost 3 bases and 8 bases, there was a span of 8 bases. The CDR3 extends over 12 amino acids. This chain's CDR3 is CASGLISDEQFF. CDR3 bases: TGTGCTAGTGGTTTAATCAGCGATGAGCAGTTCTTC.

The chain carries TRBV28 and TRBJ1-1; D is ambiguous. Germline values: CDR1 MDHEN, CDR2 SYDVKM. CDR3 length equals 14 residues. V lost 8 bases and J lost 0, with 13 bases in between. The CDR3 loop is CASSIPGMNTEAFF. The CDR3 DNA reads TGTGCCAGCTCTATCCCCGGGATGAACACTGAAGCTTTCTTT.

The chain links TRBV5-5 to TRBJ2-3; 8 bases match TRBD2. Germline CDR1 SGHKS, CDR2 YYEKEE (reference sequence). This CDR3 spans 15 amino acids. Unmatched junction bases numbered 3, after V lost 1 base and J lost 2 bases. This CDR3 reads CASSLTGGATDTQYF. As DNA, the CDR3 is TGTGCCAGCAGCTTGACCGGGGGGGCCACAGATACGCAGTATTTT.

The genes are TRBV27 and TRBJ1-2; 8 bases match TRBD1. V lost 6 bases, J lost 6 bases, and 9 bases stayed unmatched. The CDR3 extends over 14 amino acids. Germline assignment: CDR1 MNHEY and CDR2 SMNVEV (reference sequence). In DNA, the CDR3 is TGTGCCAGCAGCCCCGGACAGGGCCTCGATGGCTACACCTTC. Translating it yields CASSPGQGLDGYTF.

The chain is built from TRBV27 and TRBJ1-3; no definite D call. V shed 5 bases and J shed 0 bases, with 8 bases lying between them. The CDR3 totals 14 residues. CDR1 is MNHEY, CDR2 SMNVEV, per germline (reference sequence). The CDR3 DNA reads TGTGCCAGCAGTCTAGACTTCTCTGGAAACACCATATATTTT. It codes for CASSLDFSGNTIYF.

This clonotype was recorded a few times. The V and J genes are TRBV27 and TRBJ2-3; D gene uncertain. This CDR3 is built from 14 residues. Germline V gene lookup returns CDR1 MNHEY and CDR2 SMNVEV (reference sequence). The V gene lost 3 bases and the J gene lost 0 bases, with 7 bases spanning the gap. CDR3 bases: TGTGCCAGCAGTTTTGGCAGAAGCACAGATACGCAGTATTTT. It encodes CASSFGRSTDTQYF.

This clonotype was seen only a few times. The germline gene is not matched at one end of the junction; a read error may be the cause. CDR3: CSAGDSRGGINEQFF. In DNA form, the CDR3 reads TGCAGTGCTGGAGATTCGCGGGGGGGCATCAATGAGCAGTTCTTC. This rearrangement joins TRBV20-1 to TRBJ2-1, with TRBD2 matching over 9 bases. The germline gives CDR1 DFQATT, CDR2 SNEGSKA (reference sequence). The CDR3 length is 15 residues.

The chain employs TRBV12-3 or TRBV12-4 and TRBJ2-5; D is ambiguous. The CDR3 extends over 13 amino acids. V lost 2 bases, J lost 4 bases, and 8 bases lay in between. The CDR3 DNA is TGTGCCAGCAGTTTAAGCCCCGTAGAGACCCAGTACTTC. The encoded protein is CASSLSPVETQYF.

There are a few counts of this clonotype. J is TRBJ1-2 and V is TRBV12-3 or TRBV12-4, with TRBD1 as a possible D gene (5 bases). The V end was cut by 1 base, the J end by 8 bases, with 11 bases between. CDR3 length: 13 amino acids. CDR3 residues: CASSLDKKGGYTF. The CDR3 bases are TGTGCCAGCAGTTTAGACAAAAAGGGGGGCTACACCTTC.

This clonotype was seen only a few times. V is TRBV28 and J is TRBJ1-3, with D possibly TRBD1 on 5 matching bases. This CDR3 is 15 amino acids long. V dropped 4 bases and J dropped 0 bases, with 10 bases sitting between them. Germline V lookup: CDR1 MDHEN, CDR2 SYDVKM. The CDR3 reads CASSSAGTSGNTIYF. CDR3 coding DNA: TGTGCCAGCAGTTCCGCGGGGACCTCTGGAAACACCATATATTTT.

This chain uses TRBV5-6 with TRBJ2-5, with TRBD2 as a possible D gene (5 bases). The germline V and J ends were trimmed by 0 bases and 2 bases, with 11 bases remaining between them. The CDR3 covers 15 residues. Germline V gene lookup returns CDR1 SGHDT and CDR2 YYEEEE. As DNA, the CDR3 is TGTGCCAGCAGCTTGGCCTACGGGGTACAAGAGACCCAGTACTTC. It encodes CASSLAYGVQETQYF.

The chain combines TRBV7-2 with TRBJ2-4; 10 bases line up with TRBD2. The CDR3 runs 13 residues. Germline-derived CDR1 and CDR2 are SGHTA and FQGNSA. Germline trimming cut 5 bases from V and 10 bases from J; bases unmatched to any gene: 5. The CDR3: CASSETSGPIQYF. CDR3 sequence (DNA): TGTGCCAGCAGCGAGACTAGCGGGCCTATTCAGTACTTC.

This clonotype turned up a few times. V usage is TRBV5-1 and J usage is TRBJ2-7, with 7 nucleotides matching TRBD1. This CDR3 comprises 13 residues. With 6 bases clipped from V and 1 base from J, the junction kept 4 bases outside the gene matches. CDR1 and CDR2 from the germline V gene are SGHRS and YFSETQ. This chain's CDR3 is CASTTGASYEQYF. The CDR3 DNA follows: TGCGCCAGCACAACAGGGGCTTCCTACGAGCAGTACTTC. The full variable domain, its missing parts supplied by reference TRBV5-1 and TRBJ2-7, is KAGVTQTPRYLIKTRGQQVTLSCSPISGHRSVSWYQQTPGQGLQFLFEYFSETQRNKGNFPGRFSGRQFSNSRSEMNVSTLELGDSALYLCASTTGASYEQYFGPGTRLTVT.

The chain's CDR3 is CSVEEIASGSRDEQFF. Written as DNA, the CDR3 is TGCAGCGTTGAAGAGATCGCTAGCGGGAGTCGGGATGAGCAGTTCTTC. The chain combines TRBV29-1 with TRBJ2-1; 10 positions agree with TRBD2. The ends lost 0 bases at V and 8 bases at J; junction bases unmatched: 10. From germline, CDR1 is SQVTM and CDR2 ANQGSEA. This CDR3 spans 16 amino acids.

The rearrangement links TRBV13 to TRBJ1-2, with D possibly being TRBD1 (5 bases). Trimming removed 4 bases at V and 4 bases at J, with 13 bases between. Germline CDR1 reads PRHDT; CDR2 reads FYEKMQ (reference sequence). CDR3 length: 14 residues. In DNA form, the CDR3 reads TGTGCCAGCAGCTATAAGACAGCCCTCTATGGCTACACCTTC. Amino acids: CASSYKTALYGYTF.

The rearrangement uses TRBV4-1 and TRBJ2-2; D possibly corresponds to TRBD1 (6 bases). Germline loops: CDR1 MGHRA, CDR2 YSYEKL. The CDR3 is 15 residues long. Trimming took 1 base from V and 6 from J, leaving 12 bases between them. The CDR3 spells CASSQVSQGSGELFF. CDR3 DNA: TGCGCCAGCAGCCAAGTTTCACAGGGATCCGGGGAGCTGTTTTTT.

The chain has TRBV14 and TRBJ2-5; 10 bases align to TRBD1. Unmatched junction bases numbered 19, after V lost 4 bases and J lost 2 bases. The germline CDR1 and CDR2 sequences are SGHDN and FVKESK. The CDR3 runs to 20 residues. As DNA, the CDR3 is TGTGCCAGCAGCCCTAAGATGCTGACAGGGGGCGGCAAGCTTCAAGAGACCCAGTACTTC. Its translation is CASSPKMLTGGGKLQETQYF. Looking up the rest from reference TRBV14 and TRBJ2-5 gives the full variable domain: EAGVTQFPSHSVIEKGQTVTLRCDPISGHDNLYWYRRVMGKEIKFLLHFVKESKQDESGMPNNRFLAERTGGTYSTLKVQPAELEDSGVYFCASSPKMLTGGGKLQETQYFGPGTRLLVL.